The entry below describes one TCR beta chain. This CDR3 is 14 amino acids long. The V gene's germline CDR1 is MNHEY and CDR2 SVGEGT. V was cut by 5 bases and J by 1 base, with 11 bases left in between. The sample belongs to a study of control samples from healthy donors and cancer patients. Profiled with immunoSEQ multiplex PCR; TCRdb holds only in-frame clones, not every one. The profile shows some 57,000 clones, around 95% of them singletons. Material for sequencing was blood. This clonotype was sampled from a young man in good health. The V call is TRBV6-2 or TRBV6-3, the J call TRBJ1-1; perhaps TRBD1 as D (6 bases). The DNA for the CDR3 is TGTGCCAGCAGTATAGGGGGTCCGAACACTGAAGCTTTCTTT. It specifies CASSIGGPNTEAFF.